This is a list of T cell receptor beta chains from one sample in a study of patients and donors after allogeneic stem cell transplantation. Using its own MiXCR run on the RT-PCR reads, TCRdb lists one record per CDR3 protein. The profile shows some 7,600 distinct CDR3 sequences, 9.5% to 13% of them singletons. Sequences were obtained from blood, either unsorted or a sorted T cell fraction (not recorded which). Receptors were obtained from a human donor who was either an allogeneic HSCT recipient or a stem cell or donor lymphocyte infusion donor (not recorded which). It is not recorded whose cells these are; they may come from a transplant donor. CDR3s include the opening cysteine and the closing phenylalanine or tryptophan. A D gene is named only where the DNA matches it firmly. Only some rows state a clone size, as once, few, many or a class for expanded clones.

>TRBJ2-7|TRBV5-5|TRBD1|many
CASSLTGQASYEQYF
TGTGCCAGCAGCTTGACTGGACAGGCCTCCTACGAGCAGTACTTC
>TRBJ2-7|TRBV4-1|TRBD1|few
CASSQVDRGYEQYF
TGCGCCAGCAGCCAAGTTGACAGGGGCTACGAGCAGTACTTC
>TRBJ2-4|TRBV12-3/TRBV12-4|.|many
CASREGQGRSAIQYF
TGTGCCAGCAGAGAAGGGCAGGGGAGGTCGGCCATTCAGTACTTC
>TRBJ2-3|TRBV12-3/TRBV12-4|TRBD1|.
CASSRGQGAEDTQYF
TGTGCCAGCAGTAGGGGACAGGGGGCAGAAGATACGCAGTATTTT
>TRBJ2-7|TRBV6-6|.|.
CASSYNLDRESYEQYF
TGTGCCAGCAGTTACAACCTGGACCGGGAGTCCTACGAGCAGTACTTC
>TRBJ2-1|TRBV10-3|TRBD1|.
CAISARGLNYNEQFF
TGTGCCATCAGTGCCAGGGGGCTAAACTACAATGAGCAGTTCTTC
>TRBJ2-3|TRBV20-1|.|.
CSPQASSDTQYF
TGCAGTCCCCAGGCCAGCTCAGATACGCAGTATTTT
>TRBJ1-6|TRBV30|.|once
CAWNEGFRQGHSPLHF
TGTGCCTGGAATGAAGGTTTTCGGCAGGGTCATTCACCCCTCCACTTT
>TRBJ1-5|TRBV27|TRBD1|many
CASSPHLVGTGPFQPQHF
TGTGCCAGCAGTCCCCACCTAGTAGGGACAGGTCCCTTTCAGCCCCAGCATTTT
>TRBJ1-2|TRBV3-1|TRBD1|many
CASSQDRGQSGYTF
TGTGCCAGCAGCCAAGACAGGGGGCAAAGCGGCTACACCTTC
>TRBJ2-7|TRBV6-2/TRBV6-3|TRBD1|.
CASRTGTSDSYEQYF
TGTGCCAGCCGGACAGGGACCTCGGATTCCTACGAGCAGTACTTC
>TRBJ1-2|TRBV29-1|.|many
CSVGGGGGYTF
TGCAGCGTCGGAGGAGGGGGTGGCTACACCTTC
>TRBJ2-4|TRBV10-2|.|many
CASSDWGGHGKNIQYF
TGCGCCAGCAGTGATTGGGGGGGCCACGGCAAAAACATTCAGTACTTC
>TRBJ2-6|TRBV12-3/TRBV12-4|.|.
CASSLGRSGGANVLTF
TGTGCCAGCAGTTTGGGCCGTTCAGGTGGGGCCAACGTCCTGACTTTC
>TRBJ2-3|TRBV20-1|.|few
CSAERTAYTDTQYF
TGCAGTGCAGAACGGACAGCCTACACAGATACGCAGTATTTT
>TRBJ2-3|TRBV6-6|.|.
CASRLVDDTQYF
TGTGCCAGCAGACTAGTAGATGATACGCAGTATTTT
>TRBJ1-2|TRBV7-2|TRBD1|many
CASSSDRGQSGYTF
TGTGCCAGCAGCTCTGACAGGGGTCAAAGCGGCTACACCTTC
>TRBJ2-7|TRBV20-1|.|.
CSAPRGNSYEQYF
TGCAGTGCCCCACGCGGCAACTCCTACGAGCAGTACTTC
>TRBJ2-2|TRBV5-1|.|medium-sized
CASRGVNTGELFF
TGCGCCAGCAGGGGTGTGAACACCGGGGAGCTGTTTTTT
>TRBJ2-3|TRBV7-6|TRBD1|.
CASSSRVQGAGSTDTQYF
TGTGCCAGCAGCTCCCGCGTACAGGGGGCAGGGAGCACAGATACGCAGTATTTT
>TRBJ2-1|TRBV5-1|.|many
CASSLRNRRDNEQFF
TGCGCCAGCAGCTTGCGTAACCGTAGGGACAATGAGCAGTTCTTC
>TRBJ2-3|TRBV5-1|.|few
CASSVGGTALGEDTQYF
TGCGCCAGCAGCGTAGGCGGGACGGCCTTAGGAGAAGATACGCAGTATTTT
>TRBJ1-1|TRBV29-1|.|many
CSVAGVGGSNTEAFF
TGCAGCGTAGCGGGGGTCGGTGGGTCAAACACTGAAGCTTTCTTT
>TRBJ1-1|TRBV7-2|.|medium-sized
CASSFVGALLNTEAFF
TGTGCCAGCAGCTTCGTAGGGGCTCTACTGAACACTGAAGCTTTCTTT
>TRBJ2-5|TRBV20-1|TRBD1|few
CSAKWDRGAIQETQYF
TGCAGTGCTAAATGGGACAGGGGTGCCATCCAAGAGACCCAGTACTTC
>TRBJ2-6|TRBV7-6|TRBD1|few
CASSLSQGAVAGANVLTF
TGTGCCAGCAGCTTATCTCAGGGGGCGGTGGCTGGGGCCAACGTCCTGACTTTC
>TRBJ1-2|TRBV6-5|.|.
CASRMDGNYGYTF
TGTGCCAGCAGAATGGACGGAAACTATGGCTACACCTTC
>TRBJ1-1|TRBV12-3/TRBV12-4|.|hyperexpanded
CASSLGGYVAEAFF
TGTGCCAGCAGTTTAGGGGGATATGTGGCTGAAGCTTTCTTT
>TRBJ2-7|TRBV20-1|TRBD1|.
CSARKGQNSYEQYF
TGCAGTGCTAGGAAGGGACAGAACTCCTACGAGCAGTACTTC
>TRBJ2-7|TRBV20-1|.|few
CSAEGGRAYEQYF
TGCAGTGCGGAGGGGGGGAGGGCCTACGAGCAGTACTTC
>TRBJ2-7|TRBV6-1|TRBD2|few
CASGLTSGGANNEQYF
TGTGCCAGCGGACTTACTAGCGGGGGGGCCAACAACGAGCAGTACTTC
>TRBJ2-3|TRBV7-2|TRBD2|.
CASSLALTSGGADTQYF
TGTGCCAGCAGCTTAGCCCTAACTAGCGGGGGAGCTGATACGCAGTATTTT
>TRBJ2-7|TRBV6-5|TRBD2|.
CASSYSSGGETYEQYF
TGTGCCAGCAGTTACTCGAGCGGGGGGGAAACCTACGAGCAGTACTTC
>TRBJ2-5|TRBV5-1|TRBD2|few
CATGLGGETQYF
TGCGCCACCGGACTAGGCGGAGAGACCCAGTACTTC
>TRBJ2-5|TRBV12-3/TRBV12-4|.|few
CASSQLREQGPSGETQYF
TGTGCCAGCAGTCAGCTTCGCGAACAGGGACCCTCGGGGGAGACCCAGTACTTC
>TRBJ1-6|TRBV5-5|TRBD1|many
CASSRQGKNSPLHF
TGTGCCAGCAGCCGACAGGGGAAGAATTCACCCCTCCACTTT
>TRBJ1-4|TRBV7-9|.|many
CASSASGHTNNEKLFF
TGTGCCAGCAGCGCGTCTGGGCACACCAATAATGAAAAACTGTTTTTT
>TRBJ1-1|TRBV7-3|.|many
CASSLAVRSLNTEAFF
TGTGCCAGCAGCTTAGCGGTCAGGTCTTTGAACACTGAAGCTTTCTTT
>TRBJ2-2|TRBV3-1|TRBD1|.
CASSQQGVANTGELFF
TGTGCCAGCAGCCAACAGGGGGTAGCGAACACCGGGGAGCTGTTTTTT
>TRBJ1-3|TRBV12-3/TRBV12-4|.|many
CASSFSGNTIYF
TGTGCCAGCAGTTTTTCTGGAAACACCATATATTTT
>TRBJ2-1|TRBV4-2|TRBD2|.
CASSADSSLAGGNEQFF
TGTGCCAGCAGCGCCGATTCTTCACTAGCGGGGGGCAATGAGCAGTTCTTC
>TRBJ2-5|TRBV12-5|.|many
CASGSTGLWETQYF
TGTGCTAGTGGTTCCACGGGCCTATGGGAGACCCAGTACTTC
>TRBJ2-2|TRBV3-1|TRBD1|few
CASRRPGTGTDTGELFF
TGTGCCAGCAGACGTCCCGGGACAGGGACGGACACCGGGGAGCTGTTTTTT
>TRBJ1-2|TRBV30|TRBD1|.
CAWSVLGQGGYTF
TGTGCCTGGAGTGTACTTGGACAGGGGGGCTACACCTTC
>TRBJ1-5|TRBV27|.|many
CASSWDSNQPQHF
TGTGCCAGCAGTTGGGATAGCAATCAGCCCCAGCATTTT
>TRBJ1-1|TRBV27|.|.
CASRNRKGDTEAFF
TGTGCCAGCAGGAATAGAAAAGGGGACACTGAAGCTTTCTTT
>TRBJ1-1|TRBV29-1|.|few
CSAGRGREAFF
TGCAGCGCTGGGAGGGGCAGGGAAGCTTTCTTT
>TRBJ1-2|TRBV18|.|few
CASSPIDSHYYGYTF
TGTGCCAGCTCACCGATCGACAGTCACTACTATGGCTACACCTTC
>TRBJ2-2|TRBV5-1|.|many
CASSPIGAGELFF
TGCGCCAGCAGCCCGATCGGTGCCGGGGAGCTGTTTTTT
>TRBJ1-2|TRBV5-6|TRBD1|many
CASSRTGGSYGYTF
TGTGCCAGCAGCCGGACAGGGGGAAGCTATGGCTACACCTTC
>TRBJ1-2|TRBV4-1|TRBD1|many
CASSQAGQGIGYGYTF
TGCGCCAGCAGCCAAGCCGGACAGGGAATAGGGTATGGCTACACCTTC
>TRBJ2-3|TRBV7-8|.|.
CASSLGSGLFSYTQYF
TGTGCCAGCAGCTTAGGGTCAGGGCTCTTCTCGTATACGCAGTATTTT
>TRBJ2-6|TRBV20-1|.|.
CSARDPTAWTSGANVLTF
TGCAGTGCTAGAGATCCGACAGCTTGGACTTCAGGGGCCAACGTCCTGACTTTC
>TRBJ2-4|TRBV5-6|.|.
CASSSRPVAKNIQYF
TGTGCCAGCAGCTCGAGACCGGTAGCCAAAAACATTCAGTACTTC